Below are 26 T cell receptor beta chains sequenced from a single sample in a study of persistence of HIV-infected CD4 T cells. Overlapping HIV-1 Gag 15-mer peptides at 1 ug per peptide per mL were used. Responding CD4+ T cells were sorted by upregulation of both CD40 ligand and CD69. These receptors' antigens are unknown. The libraries were made with immunoSEQ version 4 in survey mode. The data were produced by immunoSEQ multiplex PCR, yet TCRdb's version contains in-frame clones alone and is incomplete. Here the sample spans under 20,000 clones, 55% to 65% being singletons. This specimen was CD4+ T cells sorted from PBMCs after roughly 18-hour stimulation, taken from a patient who received antiretroviral therapy. The receptors originated from an adult woman with HIV who was CMV-seropositive.

V usage is TRBV19 and J usage is TRBJ1-2; D perhaps matches TRBD1 (5 bases). V was trimmed by 6 bases and J by 4 bases, leaving 9 bases between them. The CDR3 is 12 residues long. Germline CDR1 reads LNHDA; CDR2 reads SQIVND (reference sequence). The CDR3 DNA is TGTGCCAGTAGGGAGACAGTCTATGGCTACACCTTC. Translation: CASRETVYGYTF.

This clone was counted a few times. This rearrangement joins TRBV2 to TRBJ1-6; 7 nucleotides match TRBD1. CDR3 length: 14 amino acids. Trimming took 6 bases from V and 7 from J; bases not matched to a gene: 6. CDR1 and CDR2 from the germline V gene are SNHLY and FYNNEI. This CDR3 reads CASRRQGGNSPLHF. The CDR3 DNA reads TGTGCCAGCAGACGACAGGGCGGCAATTCACCCCTCCACTTT.

This clone was recorded a few times. The chain recombines TRBV18 with TRBJ1-2; D is unclear. CDR1 and CDR2 from the germline V gene are KGHSH and LQKENI. Trimming took 2 bases from V and 3 from J, leaving 16 bases between them. The CDR3 is 16 residues long. CDR3 in amino acids: CASSPSGGASYYGYTF. In DNA form, the CDR3 reads TGTGCCAGCTCACCAAGCGGAGGAGCCTCCTACTATGGCTACACCTTC.

This rearrangement joins TRBV5-1 to TRBJ2-5, with D unresolved. Trimming pared 0 bases from V and 2 bases from J, leaving 17 bases between. This CDR3 has 17 amino acids. Per the germline V gene, CDR1 is SGHRS and CDR2 is YFSETQ. CDR3 bases: TGCGCCAGCAGCTTGGGAGTCCTAGGGTCACCACAAGAGACCCAGTACTTC. It yields the protein CASSLGVLGSPQETQYF. Full variable domain (rest looked up from reference TRBV5-1 and TRBJ2-5): KAGVTQTPRYLIKTRGQQVTLSCSPISGHRSVSWYQQTPGQGLQFLFEYFSETQRNKGNFPGRFSGRQFSNSRSEMNVSTLELGDSALYLCASSLGVLGSPQETQYFGPGTRLLVL.

The genes are TRBV5-1 and TRBJ2-7; weak D call: TRBD1 (6 bases). V gave up 3 bases and J gave up 3 bases, with 13 bases separating them. Germline V gives CDR1 SGHRS, CDR2 YFSETQ. The CDR3 runs to 14 residues. The chain's CDR3 is CASSWTEGDYEQYF. The CDR3 DNA reads TGCGCCAGCAGCTGGACAGAGGGTGACTACGAGCAGTACTTC.

The gene calls are TRBV7-7 and TRBJ2-2, with TRBD1 as a possible D gene (5 bases). Trimming pared 8 bases from V and 4 bases from J, leaving 17 bases between. This CDR3 has 15 amino acids. The germline gives CDR1 SSHAT, CDR2 FNYEAQ (reference sequence). The CDR3 coding sequence is TGTGCCAGCTCCCCGGACATAACTTCCACCGGGGAGCTGTTTTTT. This translates into CASSPDITSTGELFF. Supplemented by reference TRBV7-7 and TRBJ2-2, the full variable domain reads GAGVSQSPRYKVTKRGQDVTLRCDPISSHATLYWYQQALGQGPEFLTYFNYEAQPDKSGLPSDRFSAERPEGSISTLTIQRTEQRDSAMYRCASSPDITSTGELFFGEGSRLTVL.

The V gene is TRBV12-3 or TRBV12-4, the J gene TRBJ2-1, with D hard to call. Trimming shortened V by 0 bases and J by 9 bases, and 6 bases separated the two germline ends. The CDR3 covers 12 residues. CDR3 sequence (DNA): TGTGCCAGCAGTTTAGCGCGAGTTGAGCAGTTCTTC. This gives the protein CASSLARVEQFF.

The rearrangement links TRBV9 to TRBJ1-2, with TRBD1 as a possible D gene (5 bases). Germline CDR1 reads SGDLS; CDR2 reads YYNGEE. V was cut by 1 base and J by 0 bases, with 13 bases left in between. The CDR3 extends over 16 amino acids. The CDR3: CASSVRDLPANYGYTF. Here the CDR3 DNA reads TGTGCCAGCAGCGTACGGGACCTCCCCGCTAACTATGGCTACACCTTC.

J is TRBJ2-7 and V is TRBV4-1, with a tentative D call TRBD1 (5 bases). Looked up from germline, CDR1 is MGHRA and CDR2 is YSYEKL. This CDR3 is 16 amino acids long. V was clipped by 1 base and J by 3 bases, with 16 bases between them. The CDR3 reads CASSQVFALTDYEQYF. CDR3 nucleotides: TGCGCCAGCAGCCAAGTCTTCGCACTGACAGACTACGAGCAGTACTTC.

This chain uses TRBV10-3 with TRBJ2-3; 9 bases fit TRBD2. V lost 10 bases to trimming and J lost 4 bases; unmatched junction nucleotides: 9. The germline CDR1 and CDR2 sequences are ENHRY and SYGVKD. The CDR3 loop spans 14 amino acids. The CDR3 sequence: CATDAGGSSDTQYF. The CDR3 bases are TGTGCCACGGATGCGGGGGGGTCGTCAGATACGCAGTATTTT.

The table lists this clone with a few counts. This chain links TRBV14 with TRBJ1-6; D gene uncertain. This CDR3 has 14 amino acids. Looked up from germline, CDR1 is SGHDN and CDR2 is FVKESK. V lost 1 base and J 8 bases, leaving 9 bases between the germline ends. CDR3 nucleotide sequence: TGTGCCAGCAGCCAAGTTGATCGCCATTCACCCCTCCACTTT. This gives the protein CASSQVDRHSPLHF.

The J gene is TRBJ1-3, the V gene TRBV11-3, with D unresolved. Trimming left V 1 base short and J 4 bases short, with 2 bases between. The CDR3 spans 12 residues. Germline CDR1 and CDR2: SGHNT and YENEEA. This CDR3 is CASSLGGNTIYF. The CDR3 DNA follows: TGTGCCAGCAGCTTAGGAGGAAACACCATATATTTT. The full variable domain, its missing parts supplied by reference TRBV11-3 and TRBJ1-3, is EAGVVQSPRYKIIEKKQPVAFWCNPISGHNTLYWYLQNLGQGPELLIRYENEEAVDDSQLPKDRFSAERLKGVDSTLKIQPAELGDSAVYLCASSLGGNTIYFGEGSWLTVV.

This clone is categorized as medium-sized. This chain uses TRBV2 with TRBJ2-3; 9 bases line up with TRBD2. V lost 5 bases, J lost 0 bases, and 0 bases stayed unmatched. Germline lookup yields CDR1 SNHLY and CDR2 FYNNEI. This CDR3 is built from 14 residues. CDR3 region: CASSTSGSTDTQYF. In DNA, the CDR3 is TGTGCCAGCAGTACTAGCGGGAGCACAGATACGCAGTATTTT.

The chain is built from TRBV19 and TRBJ2-5; D unresolved. Germline assignment: CDR1 LNHDA and CDR2 SQIVND (reference sequence). V was pared by 9 bases and J by 5 bases, with 19 bases between. The CDR3 is made up of 14 amino acids. The DNA for the CDR3 is TGTGCCAGCCGCCCCGCCGCCACCCTGGAGACCCAGTACTTC. Protein product: CASRPAATLETQYF.

The chain couples TRBV7-8 to TRBJ2-7; 12 bases are a match to TRBD1. CDR3 length equals 15 residues. V shed 5 bases, J shed 3 bases, and the junction held 5 bases outside the gene matches. Per germline, CDR1 SGHVS and CDR2 FQNEAQ. CDR3 residues: CASSTGTGGFYEQYV. The CDR3 DNA follows: TGTGCCAGCAGCACCGGGACAGGGGGCTTCTACGAGCAGTACGTC.

Within the sample, this clone is medium-sized. The chain combines TRBV5-1 with TRBJ2-2; TRBD2 might be the D (6 bases). There are 15 residues in the CDR3. CDR1 and CDR2 (germline): SGHRS, YFSETQ. V was trimmed by 0 bases and J by 5 bases, leaving 11 bases between them. The CDR3 loop is CASSLGTGVTGELFF. In nucleotides, the CDR3 is TGCGCCAGCAGCTTGGGGACGGGGGTTACCGGGGAGCTGTTTTTT.

The chain carries TRBV7-9 and TRBJ2-7; a possible D gene is TRBD1 (6 bases). V was cut by 8 bases and J by 1 base, with 18 bases left in between. From germline, CDR1 is SEHNR and CDR2 FQNEAQ (reference sequence). The length of the CDR3 is 15 residues. The CDR3 sequence is CASSSHRDISYEQYF. The DNA of the CDR3 is TGTGCCAGCTCCAGCCACAGGGACATATCCTACGAGCAGTACTTC.

This clone was detected only a few times. The gene calls are TRBV5-1 and TRBJ2-3, with 11 bases that match TRBD2. Germline V gives CDR1 SGHRS, CDR2 YFSETQ. The junction had 7 bases not matched to a gene; V was cut back by 5 bases and J by 5 bases. There are 15 residues in the CDR3. In DNA form, the CDR3 reads TGCGCCAGCAGGGTAGCGGGGGGGCCCGGAGATACGCAGTATTTT. Its protein product is CASRVAGGPGDTQYF.

The V gene is TRBV7-2, the J gene TRBJ2-3, with D uncertain. CDR1 and CDR2 (germline): SGHTA, FQGNSA. This CDR3 is built from 14 residues. V lost 1 base, J lost 4 bases, and 9 bases lay in between. CDR3 DNA: TGTGCCAGCAGCTTAGGCCAGGTCCCAGATACGCAGTATTTT. It is translated as CASSLGQVPDTQYF.

In its sample, this clone is medium-sized. This chain joins TRBV30 and TRBJ1-4; no definite D call. V gave up 0 bases and J gave up 4 bases, with 6 bases separating them. The CDR3 runs to 13 residues. Germline V gene data show CDR1 as GTSNPN and CDR2 as SVGIG (reference sequence). The CDR3 nucleotides read TGTGCCTGGAGTGTACAGTTTAATGAAAAACTGTTTTTT. Protein: CAWSVQFNEKLFF.

The J gene is TRBJ1-4, the V gene TRBV19; no clear D. Germline assignment: CDR1 LNHDA and CDR2 SQIVND (reference sequence). The CDR3 consists of 14 residues. The V and J ends lost 3 bases and 5 bases respectively, with 10 bases between them. Written as DNA, the CDR3 is TGTGCCAGTAGTATTCTCATACAGAATGAAAAACTGTTTTTT. Its translation: CASSILIQNEKLFF.

Remarks on this clone: At the DNA level, this CDR3 is encoded by other sequences in the same sample as well. The J gene is TRBJ1-2, the V gene TRBV9; D is possibly TRBD1 (5 bases). Germline CDR1 reads SGDLS; CDR2 reads YYNGEE. The V gene lost 0 bases and the J gene lost 0 bases, with 9 bases spanning the gap. The CDR3 runs to 15 residues. The CDR3 here is CASSVGGQSNYGYTF. In DNA form, the CDR3 reads TGTGCCAGCAGCGTAGGTGGACAATCTAACTATGGCTACACCTTC.

The rearrangement joins TRBV5-1 to TRBJ1-1, with D maybe TRBD1 (5 bases). V was trimmed by 0 bases and J by 5 bases, leaving 11 bases between them. The V gene's germline CDR1 is SGHRS and CDR2 YFSETQ. The CDR3 covers 14 residues. CDR3 sequence (DNA): TGCGCCAGCAGCTTGGCCTGGGACTTGACTGAAGCTTTCTTT. Encoded protein: CASSLAWDLTEAFF.

The chain is built from TRBV6-5 and TRBJ1-1; the D is unclear. Deletions cut 2 bases from V and 4 bases from J, with 5 bases between. This CDR3 contains 12 residues. The germline V gene encodes CDR1 MNHEY and CDR2 SVGAGI. CDR3 amino acids: CASSYAGTEAFF. The CDR3 DNA follows: TGTGCCAGCAGTTACGCGGGCACTGAAGCTTTCTTT.

As to this clone: A much larger clone lies one base from this, so it may be a read error. V is TRBV19 and J is TRBJ1-1; no definite D call. The CDR3 runs 13 residues. The V end lost 5 bases, the J end lost 7 bases, and 14 bases lay between the germline ends. CDR1 and CDR2 from the germline V gene are LNHDA and SQIVND (reference sequence). The CDR3 DNA sequence: TGTGCCAGTAGTGGTACGTGGAGGCATGAAGCTTTCTTT. Translation: CASSGTWRHEAFF. The variable domain in full, with the rest retrieved from reference TRBV19 and TRBJ1-1, is DGGITQSPKYLFRKEGQNVTLSCEQNLNHDAMYWYRQDPGQGLRLIYYSQIVNDFQKGDIAEGYSVSREKKESFPLTVTSAQKNPTAFYLCASSGTWRHEAFFGQGTRLTVV.

The V call is TRBV5-5, the J call TRBJ2-7; 9 bases align to TRBD1. Germline V gene sequence: CDR1 SGHKS, CDR2 YYEKEE (reference sequence). The trim removed 4 bases at V and 6 bases at J, leaving 11 bases unmatched. The CDR3 contains 15 residues. The CDR3 sequence: CASSPTGGRISEQYF. CDR3 nucleotide sequence: TGTGCCAGCAGCCCCACAGGGGGCAGGATCTCCGAGCAGTACTTC.